This TCR beta chain was documented in a study of blood T cell repertoires in COVID-19. The CDR3 spans 12 residues. The germline V gene has CDR1 MDHEN and CDR2 SYDVKM. V lost 2 bases and J 3 bases, leaving 5 bases between the germline ends. Produced via immunoSEQ multiplex PCR; TCRdb's table is partial and in-frame only. The table has 45,000 or so clones, over 70% seen once; the top ten hold approximately 2.1%. The receptor comes from a woman older than 75 with COVID-19, enrolled during active disease. This chain links TRBV28 with TRBJ2-7, with D unclear. The sequenced material came from peripheral blood. CDR3 DNA sequence: TGTGCCAGCAGTTTAGGCGGCTACGAGCAGTACTTC. It encodes CASSLGGYEQYF.